The entry below describes one T cell receptor (beta chain). The antigen is undetermined. These data originate in a study of Tregs in tolerant kidney transplant recipients. V shed 5 bases, J shed 1 base, and the junction held 13 bases outside the gene matches. The CDR3 runs 19 residues. Germline CDR1 reads SGHDT; CDR2 reads YYEEEE. Study findings and constraints: For some patients, primers changed over time, blocking nucleotide-level comparison.

Assay: immunoSEQ multiplex PCR; the TCRdb copy retains only in-frame clones and omits some. In the table there are some 70,000 clones, 85% to 90% of which are singletons. The receptor was isolated from a human donor who received a combined kidney and bone marrow transplant. The sample consisted of CD4+ T cells from blood, taken before the transplant. The V and J genes are TRBV5-6 and TRBJ2-1, with 12 bases identical to TRBD2. Written as DNA, the CDR3 is TGTGCCAGCAGTTTTTTCAGGACTAGCGGGAAAATTTCCTACAATGAGCAGTTCTTC. Amino acids: CASSFFRTSGKISYNEQFF. The variable domain in full, with the rest retrieved from reference TRBV5-6 and TRBJ2-1, is DAGVTQSPTHLIKTRGQQVTLRCSPKSGHDTVSWYQQALGQGPQFIFQYYEEEERQRGNFPDRFSGHQFPNYSSELNVNALLLGDSALYLCASSFFRTSGKISYNEQFFGPGTRLTVL.